Listed below are T cell receptor beta chains from one sample, sequenced in a study of naive and memory T cell subsets. TCRdb independently ran MiXCR on the 5' RACE reads; one entry per CDR3 protein. The sample yields about 32,000 distinct CDR3 sequences, 16% seen once. These TCRs come from a female donor in good health. CDR3s include the opening cysteine and the closing phenylalanine or tryptophan. The order of the fields is D gene, J gene, V gene, CDR3 protein. D genes are given only for firm matches.

.,TRBJ1-5,TRBV12-3/TRBV12-4,CASSFRSNQPQHF
.,TRBJ1-2,TRBV20-1,CSVTGLSNYGDTF
.,TRBJ1-2,TRBV18,CASSLKEGLYGYTF
TRBD1,TRBJ2-1,TRBV6-5,CASSYGTEAGEQFF
TRBD1,TRBJ2-7,TRBV12-3/TRBV12-4,CASSLTGDPSYEQYF
.,TRBJ2-3,TRBV7-2,CASSQLGTAYPDTQYF
.,TRBJ2-1,TRBV20-1,CSARDSVGINEQFF
.,TRBJ2-3,TRBV7-7,CASSPGDKDTQYF
.,TRBJ1-3,TRBV6-1,CASSEGHHRGNTIYF
.,TRBJ1-4,TRBV10-3,CAISEEGRKLFF
TRBD1,TRBJ2-5,TRBV11-2,CASTTAGGSQETQYF
.,TRBJ2-7,TRBV13,CASSLGTGSSYEQYF
.,TRBJ1-6,TRBV20-1,CSARAGGGWNSPLHF
.,TRBJ1-1,TRBV6-5,CASSYSSGVTEAFF
TRBD1,TRBJ2-7,TRBV7-2,CASSPITGGSSYEQYF
TRBD2,TRBJ2-5,TRBV6-1,CASSGLAGAQETQYF
TRBD1,TRBJ2-5,TRBV2,CASSEWKARGRSGETQYF
TRBD1,TRBJ1-5,TRBV12-3/TRBV12-4,CASSVDRVQPQHF
.,TRBJ2-1,TRBV10-2,CASRGQDSSYNEQFF
TRBD1,TRBJ2-6,TRBV6-2/TRBV6-3,CASDRGLSGANVLTF
.,TRBJ2-5,TRBV29-1,CSVEPLADQETQYF
.,TRBJ2-7,TRBV12-5,CASGLLHEQYF
.,TRBJ2-3,TRBV9,CASSVEKMDTQYF
TRBD1,TRBJ1-4,TRBV20-1,CSATDRGEATNEKLFF
.,TRBJ2-2,TRBV5-1,CASSLEGNTGELFF
.,TRBJ2-3,TRBV20-1,CSAPLQRADTQYF
.,TRBJ1-5,TRBV12-3/TRBV12-4,CASSFRGRAGNQPQHF
.,TRBJ1-1,TRBV29-1,CSVEGDIITEAFF
.,TRBJ2-6,TRBV27,CGVGIGANVLTF
TRBD1,TRBJ1-5,TRBV6-1,CASSPTGRNSNQPQHF
TRBD1,TRBJ2-5,TRBV5-6,CASRRDRTQETQYF
TRBD2,TRBJ2-1,TRBV6-5,CASSYFPLAGGPGAYNEQFF
.,TRBJ1-4,TRBV4-1,CASRDGSGVTNEKLFF
.,TRBJ1-1,TRBV20-1,CSARSPDMKAFF
TRBD1,TRBJ1-1,TRBV5-1,CASSSTLGTGVTEAFF
.,TRBJ1-6,TRBV6-1,CASSDLRWQDSPLHF
.,TRBJ2-7,TRBV10-3,CAISERTEQYF
.,TRBJ1-1,TRBV20-1,CSADQRFEAFF
TRBD1,TRBJ2-7,TRBV12-3/TRBV12-4,CASSRRDRGFWEQYF
TRBD1,TRBJ1-2,TRBV6-5,CASRKRGTGDGYTF
.,TRBJ2-7,TRBV29-1,CSVRPSPASYEQYF
TRBD1,TRBJ1-1,TRBV29-1,CSVDPGGGRMNTEAFF
TRBD2,TRBJ2-7,TRBV7-8,CASSLAGLAEYYEQYF
.,TRBJ2-3,TRBV6-6,CASSKAGQSDTQYF
.,TRBJ2-5,TRBV7-7,CASSLSRVGRGTQYF